These T cell receptor beta chains were read from a single sample in a study of OX40 agonist ivuxolimab in advanced cancers. Data came from immunoSEQ multiplex PCR; TCRdb stores just in-frame clones and leaves some out. Of 45,000 to 60,000 clones in the sample, more than 85% are singletons; the top ten hold over 10%. The source was CD4+ or CD8+ T cells sorted from blood, collected in a trial of the OX40 agonist ivuxolimab. The receptors shown here come from an adult with an advanced solid tumor such as melanoma, head and neck, liver or kidney cancer. Both conserved end residues are part of each CDR3.

V,J,CDR3
TRBV10-3,TRBJ2-7,CAISESLVGGKAYEQYF
TRBV23-1,TRBJ2-5,CASSQPGGEVMGEETQYF
TRBV11-2,TRBJ2-1,CASSLPYRTRRFNEQFF
TRBV5-8,TRBJ2-1,CASSLGLAGYNEQFF
TRBV27,TRBJ1-2,CASSLNRDIRRAAF
TRBV7-9,TRBJ2-3,CASSSTASTDTQYF
TRBV7-9,TRBJ2-6,CASSFWGQGPPGANVLTF
TRBV5-5,TRBJ1-2,CASSFTGSDYGYTF
TRBV11-2,TRBJ2-3,CASSPRTGEDTQYF
TRBV20-1,TRBJ1-3,CAGGGNTIYF
TRBV6-6,TRBJ2-5,CASKEDPAQETQYF
TRBV5-2,TRBJ1-5,CASSRNGQANQPQHF
TRBV10-1,NA,CASSVAAGRGYEQYF
TRBV7-8,TRBJ2-5,CASSLGQAETQYF
TRBV4-1,TRBJ1-5,CASSQGQSNQPQHF
TRBV4-1,NA,CASSQGSRGAYEQYF
TRBV6-1,TRBJ1-6,CASSGGQGWNSPLHF
TRBV5-4,TRBJ2-4,CASSARDSRWEDIQYF
TRBV28,TRBJ1-2,CASSSGASFYGYTF
TRBV28,TRBJ2-3,CASSFPFREDTQYF
TRBV5-6,TRBJ1-1,CASSLGGGTEAFF
TRBV11-2,TRBJ1-1,CASTSGGGWNTEAFF